One and the same sample provided the 25 T cell receptor beta chains below, sequenced in a study of T-cell reconstitution after alpha-beta-depleted transplantation in children. Preparation of the TCRbeta library was carried out with unique molecular identifiers. TCRdb re-analysed the PCR reads in MiXCR, keeping a single row per CDR3 protein. Of 300,000 to 400,000 distinct CDR3 sequences in the sample, 13% are singletons; the top ten hold around 4%. Sequenced material: PBMCs, taken from the stem cell graft. These receptor sequences come from a human donor who donated a stem cell graft to a child with Fanconi anemia.

The sample holds a few counts of this clonotype. The rearrangement uses TRBV12-3 or TRBV12-4 and TRBJ2-5; D is perhaps TRBD1 (6 bases). This CDR3 region has 15 residues. The germline V and J ends were trimmed by 5 bases and 7 bases, with 20 bases remaining between them. CDR3 nucleotides: TGTGCCAGCAGTCGAAGACGGCCAGGGGATGCGACCCAGTACTTC. This gives the protein CASSRRRPGDATQYF.

This clonotype was seen a few times. The chain uses TRBV5-1 and TRBJ2-2, with a possible D match to TRBD1 (6 bases). Trimming took off 1 base at V and 3 bases at J, with 10 bases between the two ends. The CDR3 contains 15 residues. Germline V gives CDR1 SGHRS, CDR2 YFSETQ. CDR3 sequence reads: CASSLLQGDTGELFF. CDR3 bases: TGCGCCAGCAGCTTGTTACAGGGAGACACCGGGGAGCTGTTTTTT.

This clonotype was counted at least ten times. The chain employs TRBV7-9 and TRBJ2-5; 10 bases are a match to TRBD2. Germline V gene sequence: CDR1 SEHNR, CDR2 FQNEAQ (reference sequence). With 1 base clipped from V and 4 bases from J, the junction kept 3 bases outside the gene matches. This CDR3 is built from 15 residues. The CDR3, as DNA: TGTGCCAGCAGCTTAGTACTAGCGGGGTCAGAGACCCAGTACTTC. Amino acids: CASSLVLAGSETQYF.

This clonotype was counted ten times or more. The V and J genes are TRBV20-1 and TRBJ2-1; 11 bases match TRBD2. Germline values: CDR1 DFQATT, CDR2 SNEGSKA (reference sequence). V lost 6 bases and J lost 0; bases outside the gene matches: 7. The CDR3 is 16 residues long. CDR3 amino acids: CSATGTSGNSYNEQFF. The DNA for the CDR3 is TGCAGTGCAACCGGGACTAGCGGTAACTCCTACAATGAGCAGTTCTTC.

This clonotype was detected ten times or more. The rearrangement uses TRBV5-6 and TRBJ2-2, with D tentatively TRBD1 (6 bases). The CDR3 runs 16 residues. Deletions cut 2 bases from V and 4 bases from J, with 15 bases between. Germline V gene data show CDR1 as SGHDT and CDR2 as YYEEEE. CDR3 in amino acids: CASSFLLQGITGELFF. CDR3 in DNA: TGTGCCAGCAGCTTCCTCTTACAGGGTATCACCGGGGAGCTGTTTTTT.

Many counts were recorded for this clonotype. This chain joins TRBV13 and TRBJ2-2, with 9 positions matching TRBD1. CDR3 size: 14 residues. V lost 4 bases, J lost 7 bases, and 4 bases stayed unmatched. Germline CDR1 and CDR2: PRHDT and FYEKMQ (reference sequence). In DNA form, the CDR3 reads TGTGCCAGCAGCTCGGGACAGGGCGGCGGGGAGCTGTTTTTT. This translates into CASSSGQGGGELFF.

This clonotype was picked up many times. The gene calls are TRBV29-1 and TRBJ2-3; the D gene is possibly TRBD2 (6 bases). CDR3 length equals 10 residues. The V and J ends lost 7 bases and 4 bases respectively, with 6 bases between them. Germline CDR1 is SQVTM and CDR2 is ANQGSEA. The CDR3 reads CSGEADTQYF. The CDR3 bases are TGCAGCGGGGAGGCAGATACGCAGTATTTT.

This chain links TRBV7-2 with TRBJ2-7; tentatively, D is TRBD2 (5 bases). This CDR3 spans 12 amino acids. Trimming pared 2 bases from V and 9 bases from J, leaving 11 bases between. Germline lookup yields CDR1 SGHTA and CDR2 FQGNSA. As DNA, the CDR3 is TGTGCCAGCAGCTTAACGAAGGAGGTGCAGTACTTC. Its translation: CASSLTKEVQYF.

This chain connects TRBV28 to TRBJ1-1; 9 bases align to TRBD1. Germline V CDR1 and CDR2: MDHEN, SYDVKM. The CDR3 consists of 14 residues. Trimming removed 7 bases from V and 3 bases from J; junction bases left unmatched: 6. The CDR3 is CASNLDRGYTEAFF. DNA of the CDR3: TGTGCCAGCAACCTGGACAGGGGCTACACTGAAGCTTTCTTT.

This chain uses TRBV10-3 with TRBJ1-5; a possible D gene is TRBD1 (5 bases). This CDR3 has 13 residues. The V end lost 5 bases, the J end lost 7 bases, and 12 bases lay between the germline ends. CDR1 is ENHRY, CDR2 SYGVKD, per germline. Here the CDR3 DNA reads TGTGCCATCAGTAGGGGAGTGGAGCAGCCCCAGCATTTT. Amino acids: CAISRGVEQPQHF.

This clonotype came up many times. The chain combines TRBV3-1 with TRBJ1-1; D not certain. Trimming pared 3 bases from V and 4 bases from J, leaving 12 bases between. CDR1 is LGHDT and CDR2 is YNNKEL in the germline V gene (reference sequence). The CDR3 extends over 14 amino acids. The CDR3 region is CASSHSGVGTEAFF. CDR3 nucleotides: TGTGCCAGCAGCCATAGCGGGGTCGGCACTGAAGCTTTCTTT.

V gene TRBV12-3 or TRBV12-4 combines with J gene TRBJ1-2; 7 positions match TRBD1. V shed 5 bases, J shed 5 bases, and the junction held 5 bases outside the gene matches. This CDR3 comprises 13 residues. CDR3 nucleotide sequence: TGTGCCAGCAGTCGTCAGGGGGTTTATGGCTACACCTTC. Protein: CASSRQGVYGYTF.

V and J are TRBV11-2 and TRBJ2-6, with D tentatively TRBD1 (5 bases). The CDR3 extends over 18 amino acids. Germline CDR1 reads SGHAT; CDR2 reads FQNNGV. V shed 2 bases and J shed 1 base, with 15 bases lying between them. DNA for the CDR3: TGTGCCAGCAGCTTACGACAGTCTCCCCTTTCTGGGGCCAACGTCCTGACTTTC. Translation gives CASSLRQSPLSGANVLTF.

CDR3 sequence: CASSPDNEQFF. CDR3 bases: TGTGCCAGCTCACCAGACAATGAGCAGTTCTTC. The gene calls are TRBV18 and TRBJ2-1; D not resolved. Trimming cost V 2 bases and J 5 bases, with 1 base left between them. CDR1 KGHSH and CDR2 LQKENI come from the germline V gene. CDR3 size: 11 residues.

A few counts support this clonotype. The V and J genes are TRBV5-5 and TRBJ2-5; 8 positions match TRBD2. The length of the CDR3 is 16 residues. V was pared by 2 bases and J by 5 bases, with 11 bases of the junction left unmatched. CDR1 SGHKS and CDR2 YYEKEE come from the germline V gene (reference sequence). This CDR3 reads CASSFFPPQRGETQYF. The CDR3 nucleotides read TGTGCCAGCAGCTTTTTCCCCCCCCAGCGGGGGGAGACCCAGTACTTC.

The V and J genes are TRBV12-3 or TRBV12-4 and TRBJ2-1; D gene ambiguous. This CDR3 comprises 14 residues. Trimming took off 3 bases at V and 6 bases at J, with 12 bases between the two ends. The CDR3 DNA sequence: TGTGCCAGCAGTTTTCATAGCAGCACCAATGAGCAGTTCTTC. It is translated as CASSFHSSTNEQFF.

The rearrangement joins TRBV28 to TRBJ2-5, with TRBD1 matching 8 bases. This CDR3 comprises 15 residues. The junction had 7 bases not matched to a gene; V was cut back by 5 bases and J by 2 bases. Germline-derived CDR1 and CDR2 are MDHEN and SYDVKM. The DNA of the CDR3 is TGTGCCAGCAGTCGCCCGGGACAGGCTCAAGAGACCCAGTACTTC. It specifies CASSRPGQAQETQYF.

This clonotype was seen ten or more times. This chain joins TRBV2 and TRBJ1-5; tentative D call: TRBD1 (5 bases). This CDR3 comprises 13 residues. Germline V gene data show CDR1 as SNHLY and CDR2 as FYNNEI. Trimming shortened V by 4 bases and J by 7 bases, and 11 bases separated the two germline ends. DNA of the CDR3: TGTGCCAGCAGTGGACAGCCAGGGCAGCCCCAGCATTTT. As protein: CASSGQPGQPQHF. The full variable domain, rest sourced from reference TRBV2 and TRBJ1-5, is EPEVTQTPSHQVTQMGQEVILRCVPISNHLYFYWYRQILGQKVEFLVSFYNNEISEKSEIFDDQFSVERPDGSNFTLKIRSTKLEDSAMYFCASSGQPGQPQHFGDGTRLSIL.

The V and J genes are TRBV5-5 and TRBJ2-3; D possibly corresponds to TRBD1 (6 bases). The CDR3 is 16 amino acids. Germline CDR1 is SGHKS and CDR2 is YYEKEE (reference sequence). The V end was cut by 0 bases, the J end by 4 bases, with 15 bases between. As DNA, the CDR3 is TGTGCCAGCAGCTTGGCCACAGGGTTAAAGGCAGATACGCAGTATTTT. Its protein is CASSLATGLKADTQYF.

This chain joins TRBV4-2 and TRBJ1-2; TRBD1 might be the D (5 bases). Trimming left V 0 bases short and J 8 bases short, with 13 bases between. Germline values: CDR1 LGHNA, CDR2 YNFKEQ. The CDR3 contains 14 residues. CDR3 nucleotide sequence: TGTGCCAGCAGCCAAGATGGGGGGGAGAACGGCTACACCTTC. Its translation: CASSQDGGENGYTF.

The chain is built from TRBV20-1 and TRBJ1-1, with a weak D call TRBD1 (5 bases). V was trimmed by 7 bases and J by 5 bases, leaving 17 bases between them. The CDR3 extends over 13 amino acids. Germline V gene lookup returns CDR1 DFQATT and CDR2 SNEGSKA (reference sequence). Here the CDR3 reads CSDIGSRGTEAFF. CDR3 bases: TGCAGTGATATAGGGTCCCGGGGGACTGAAGCTTTCTTT.

This clonotype appeared a few times. The chain links TRBV12-3 or TRBV12-4 to TRBJ2-1; D might be TRBD1 or TRBD2, each matching 5 bases. CDR3 length equals 13 residues. With 3 bases removed from V and 8 bases from J, the gap between germline ends came to 11 bases. This chain's CDR3 is CASSFGGLDEQFF. CDR3 bases: TGTGCCAGCAGTTTTGGGGGTTTGGATGAGCAGTTCTTC.

The V call is TRBV20-1, the J call TRBJ2-3, with D possibly matching TRBD1 (6 bases). Germline V gives CDR1 DFQATT, CDR2 SNEGSKA (reference sequence). The length of the CDR3 is 13 residues. Trimming stripped 6 bases from V and 1 base from J, with 11 bases between. CDR3 in amino acids: CSAGDIRTDTQYF. The CDR3 DNA follows: TGCAGTGCAGGGGACATACGCACAGATACGCAGTATTTT.

The table lists this clonotype with a few counts. This rearrangement joins TRBV28 to TRBJ2-2; D gene uncertain. This CDR3 region has 15 residues. V lost 6 bases and J 3 bases, leaving 14 bases between the germline ends. The germline V gene encodes CDR1 MDHEN and CDR2 SYDVKM. This CDR3 is CASSLSPEYTGELFF. As DNA, the CDR3 is TGTGCCAGCAGCTTGTCCCCCGAGTACACCGGGGAGCTGTTTTTT.

This clonotype occurred many times. The CDR3 loop reads CASSSRTGYGYTF. CDR3 nucleotides: TGTGCCAGCAGTTCTCGGACAGGATATGGCTACACCTTC. J is TRBJ1-2 and V is TRBV12-3 or TRBV12-4; 7 positions match TRBD1. With V trimmed by 4 bases and J by 5 bases, 4 bases remained unmatched. The CDR3 spans 13 residues.